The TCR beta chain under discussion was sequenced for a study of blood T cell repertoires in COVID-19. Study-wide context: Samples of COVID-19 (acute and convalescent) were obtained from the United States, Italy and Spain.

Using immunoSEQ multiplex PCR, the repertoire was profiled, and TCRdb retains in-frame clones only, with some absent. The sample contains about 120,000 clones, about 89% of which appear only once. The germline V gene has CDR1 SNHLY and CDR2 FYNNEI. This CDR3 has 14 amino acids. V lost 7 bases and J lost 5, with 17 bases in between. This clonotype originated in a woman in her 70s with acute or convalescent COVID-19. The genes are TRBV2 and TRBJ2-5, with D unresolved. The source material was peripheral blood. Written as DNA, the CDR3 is TGTGCCAGCACGCCCGGCCTAGAGAGGGAGACCCAGTACTTC. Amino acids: CASTPGLERETQYF. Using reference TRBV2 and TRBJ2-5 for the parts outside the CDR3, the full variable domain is EPEVTQTPSHQVTQMGQEVILRCVPISNHLYFYWYRQILGQKVEFLVSFYNNEISEKSEIFDDQFSVERPDGSNFTLKIRSTKLEDSAMYFCASTPGLERETQYFGPGTRLLVL.